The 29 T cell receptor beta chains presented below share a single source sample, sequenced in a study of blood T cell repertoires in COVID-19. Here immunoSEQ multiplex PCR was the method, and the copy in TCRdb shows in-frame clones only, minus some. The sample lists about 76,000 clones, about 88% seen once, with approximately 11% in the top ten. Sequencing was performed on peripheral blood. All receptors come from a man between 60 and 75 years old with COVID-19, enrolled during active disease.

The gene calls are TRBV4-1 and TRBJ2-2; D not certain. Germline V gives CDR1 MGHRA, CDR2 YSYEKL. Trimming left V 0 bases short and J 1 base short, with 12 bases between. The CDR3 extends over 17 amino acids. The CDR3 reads CASSQEVTAQNTGELFF. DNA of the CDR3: TGCGCCAGCAGCCAAGAAGTAACAGCTCAGAACACCGGGGAGCTGTTTTTT.

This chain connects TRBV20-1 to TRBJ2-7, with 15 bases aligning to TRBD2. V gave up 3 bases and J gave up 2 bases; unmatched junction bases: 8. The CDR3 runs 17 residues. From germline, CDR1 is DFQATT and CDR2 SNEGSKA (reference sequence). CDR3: CSASAGTSGGITYEQYF. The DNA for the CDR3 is TGCAGTGCTAGTGCCGGGACTAGCGGGGGGATAACCTACGAGCAGTACTTC.

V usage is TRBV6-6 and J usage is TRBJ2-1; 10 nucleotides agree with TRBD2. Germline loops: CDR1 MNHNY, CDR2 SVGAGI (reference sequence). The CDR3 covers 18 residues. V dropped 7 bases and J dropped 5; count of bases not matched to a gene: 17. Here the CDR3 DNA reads TGTGCCAGCAATCGGCTGCGGGGTCTAGCGGGAGCTGACAATGAGCAGTTCTTC. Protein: CASNRLRGLAGADNEQFF.

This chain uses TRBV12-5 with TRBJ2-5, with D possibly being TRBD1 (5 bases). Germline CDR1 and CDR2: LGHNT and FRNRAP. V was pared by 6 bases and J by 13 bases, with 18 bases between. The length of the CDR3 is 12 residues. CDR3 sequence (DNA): TGTGCTAGTGGCCTCTTGACAGTTCCCCTGTACTTC. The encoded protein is CASGLLTVPLYF.

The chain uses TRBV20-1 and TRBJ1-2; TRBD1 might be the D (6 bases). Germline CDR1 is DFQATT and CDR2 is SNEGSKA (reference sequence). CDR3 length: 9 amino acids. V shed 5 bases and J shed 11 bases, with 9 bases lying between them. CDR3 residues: CSAGQSYTF. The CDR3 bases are TGCAGTGCTGGACAGTCGTACACCTTC.

The CDR3 loop is CASSDRTSGGATYNEQFF. The CDR3 DNA follows: TGTGCCAGCAGCGACCGGACTAGCGGGGGGGCAACCTACAATGAGCAGTTCTTC. V is TRBV11-3 and J is TRBJ2-1, with 15 bases identical to TRBD2. CDR3 length: 18 amino acids. CDR1 SGHNT and CDR2 YENEEA come from the germline V gene. With V trimmed by 5 bases and J by 2 bases, 7 bases remained unmatched.

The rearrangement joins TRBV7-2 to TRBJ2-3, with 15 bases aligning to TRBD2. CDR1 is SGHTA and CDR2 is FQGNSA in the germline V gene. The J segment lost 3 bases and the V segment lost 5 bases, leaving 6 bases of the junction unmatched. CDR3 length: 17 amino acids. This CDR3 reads CASSPRTSGRVTDTQYF. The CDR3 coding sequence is TGTGCCAGCAGCCCCCGGACTAGCGGGAGGGTGACAGATACGCAGTATTTT.

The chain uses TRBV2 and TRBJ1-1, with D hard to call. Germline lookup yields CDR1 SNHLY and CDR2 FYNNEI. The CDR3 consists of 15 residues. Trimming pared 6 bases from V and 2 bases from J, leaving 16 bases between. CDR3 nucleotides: TGTGCCAGCAGAGAGGAGGCCCTACCCAACACTGAAGCTTTCTTT. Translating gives CASREEALPNTEAFF.

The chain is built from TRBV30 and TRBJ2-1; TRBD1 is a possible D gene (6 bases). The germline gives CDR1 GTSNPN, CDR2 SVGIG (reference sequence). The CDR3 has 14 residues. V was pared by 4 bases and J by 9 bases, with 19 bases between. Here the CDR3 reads CAWNKGQLLAEQFF. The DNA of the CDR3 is TGTGCCTGGAATAAAGGACAGTTATTGGCTGAGCAGTTCTTC.

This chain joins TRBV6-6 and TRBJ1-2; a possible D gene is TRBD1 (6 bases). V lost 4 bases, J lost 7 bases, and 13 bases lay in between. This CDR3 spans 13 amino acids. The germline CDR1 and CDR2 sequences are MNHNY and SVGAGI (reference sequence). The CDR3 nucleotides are TGTGCCAGCAGTTCCGACAGGACTGGTGGCTACACCTTC. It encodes CASSSDRTGGYTF.

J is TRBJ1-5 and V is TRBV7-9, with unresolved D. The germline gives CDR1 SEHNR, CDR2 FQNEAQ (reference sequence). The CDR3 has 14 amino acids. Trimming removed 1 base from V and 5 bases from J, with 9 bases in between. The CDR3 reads CASSLVGDYQPQHF. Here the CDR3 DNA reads TGTGCCAGCAGCTTAGTAGGAGACTATCAGCCCCAGCATTTT.

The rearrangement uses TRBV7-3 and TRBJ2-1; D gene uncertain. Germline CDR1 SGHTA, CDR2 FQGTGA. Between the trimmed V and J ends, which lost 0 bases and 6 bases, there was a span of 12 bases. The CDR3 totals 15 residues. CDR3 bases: TGTGCCAGCAGCTTAACACCCTCTACCTCCAATGAGCAGTTCTTC. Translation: CASSLTPSTSNEQFF. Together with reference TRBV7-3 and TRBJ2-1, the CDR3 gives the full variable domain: GAGVSQTPSNKVTEKGKYVELRCDPISGHTALYWYRQSLGQGPEFLIYFQGTGAADDSGLPNDRFFAVRPEGSVSTLKIQRTERGDSAVYLCASSLTPSTSNEQFFGPGTRLTVL.

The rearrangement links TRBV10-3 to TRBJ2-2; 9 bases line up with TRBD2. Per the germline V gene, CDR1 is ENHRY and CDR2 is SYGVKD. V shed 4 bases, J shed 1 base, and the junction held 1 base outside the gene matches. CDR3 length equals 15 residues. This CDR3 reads CAISVSGGNTGELFF. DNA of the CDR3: TGTGCCATCAGTGTTAGCGGGGGGAACACCGGGGAGCTGTTTTTT.

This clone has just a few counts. The CDR3 DNA follows: TGTGCCAGCTCACCCGACAGAAGAAAGGGAGGCTACACCTTC. This gives the protein CASSPDRRKGGYTF. This chain connects TRBV18 to TRBJ1-2; maybe TRBD1 (5 bases). V was cut by 3 bases and J by 8 bases, with 16 bases left in between. This CDR3 is 14 amino acids long. Germline CDR1 KGHSH, CDR2 LQKENI.

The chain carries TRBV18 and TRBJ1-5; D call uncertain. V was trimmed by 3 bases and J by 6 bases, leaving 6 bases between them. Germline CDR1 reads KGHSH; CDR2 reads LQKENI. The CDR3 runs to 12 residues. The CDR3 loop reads CASSPGSQPQHF. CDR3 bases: TGTGCCAGCTCACCGGGGAGTCAGCCCCAGCATTTT.

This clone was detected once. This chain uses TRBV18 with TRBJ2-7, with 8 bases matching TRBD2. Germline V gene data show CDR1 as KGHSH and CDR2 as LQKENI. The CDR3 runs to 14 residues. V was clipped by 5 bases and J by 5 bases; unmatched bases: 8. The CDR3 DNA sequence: TGTGCCAGCTCAACTAGCGGAAGCCATGACGAGCAGTACTTC. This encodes CASSTSGSHDEQYF.

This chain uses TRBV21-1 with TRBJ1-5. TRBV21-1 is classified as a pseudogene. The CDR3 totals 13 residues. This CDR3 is CASSSGVRQPQHF. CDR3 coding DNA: TGTGCCAGCAGCAGCGGGGTTCGTCAGCCCCAGCATTTT.

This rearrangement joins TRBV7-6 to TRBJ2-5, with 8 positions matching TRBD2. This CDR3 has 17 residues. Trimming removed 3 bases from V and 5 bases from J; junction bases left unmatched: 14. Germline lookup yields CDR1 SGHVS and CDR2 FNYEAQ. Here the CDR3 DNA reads TGTGCCAGCAGCTTGGTACCAATGGCGGGAGGTCTGGAGACCCAGTACTTC. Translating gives CASSLVPMAGGLETQYF.

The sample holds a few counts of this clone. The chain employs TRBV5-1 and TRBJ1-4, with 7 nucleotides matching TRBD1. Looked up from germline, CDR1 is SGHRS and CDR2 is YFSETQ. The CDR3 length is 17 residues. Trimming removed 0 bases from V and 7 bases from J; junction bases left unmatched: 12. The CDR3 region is CASSLAGRGAMFEKLFF. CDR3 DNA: TGCGCCAGCAGCTTGGCCGGCAGGGGGGCGATGTTTGAAAAACTGTTTTTT. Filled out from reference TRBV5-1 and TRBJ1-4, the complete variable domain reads KAGVTQTPRYLIKTRGQQVTLSCSPISGHRSVSWYQQTPGQGLQFLFEYFSETQRNKGNFPGRFSGRQFSNSRSEMNVSTLELGDSALYLCASSLAGRGAMFEKLFFGSGTQLSVL.

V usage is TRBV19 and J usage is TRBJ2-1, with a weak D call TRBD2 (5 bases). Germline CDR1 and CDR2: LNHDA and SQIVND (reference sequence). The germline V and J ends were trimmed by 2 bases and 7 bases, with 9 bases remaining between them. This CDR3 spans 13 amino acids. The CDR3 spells CASSIWERNEQFF. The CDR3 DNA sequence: TGTGCCAGTAGTATATGGGAGAGAAATGAGCAGTTCTTC.

In DNA form, the CDR3 reads TGTGCCAGTTCTTTGGGGCTCGTTCAAGTTACTTTCTTT. Translation gives CASSLGLVQVTFF. The V and J genes are TRBV19 and TRBJ1-1; TRBD1 is a possible D gene (5 bases). Germline V gene lookup returns CDR1 LNHDA and CDR2 SQIVND (reference sequence). This CDR3 contains 13 residues. V was trimmed by 8 bases and J by 12 bases, leaving 22 bases between them.

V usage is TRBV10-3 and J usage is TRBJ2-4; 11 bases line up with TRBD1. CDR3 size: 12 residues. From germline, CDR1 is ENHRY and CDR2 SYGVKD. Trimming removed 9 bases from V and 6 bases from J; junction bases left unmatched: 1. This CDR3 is CAIGTGGNIQYF. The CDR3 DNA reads TGTGCCATAGGGACAGGGGGAAACATTCAGTACTTC.

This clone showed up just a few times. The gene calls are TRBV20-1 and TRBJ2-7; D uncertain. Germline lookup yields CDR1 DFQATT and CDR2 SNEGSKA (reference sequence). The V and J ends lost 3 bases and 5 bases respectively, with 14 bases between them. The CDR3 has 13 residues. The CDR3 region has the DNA TGCAGTGCTAGTTCCCCTTCGGTCGACGAGCAGTACTTC. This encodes CSASSPSVDEQYF.

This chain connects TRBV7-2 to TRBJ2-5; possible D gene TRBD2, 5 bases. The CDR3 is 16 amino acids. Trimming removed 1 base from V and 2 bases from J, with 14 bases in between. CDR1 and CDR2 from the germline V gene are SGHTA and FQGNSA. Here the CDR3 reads CASSLGSPGSQETQYF. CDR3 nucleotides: TGTGCCAGCAGCTTAGGTTCGCCGGGATCTCAAGAGACCCAGTACTTC.

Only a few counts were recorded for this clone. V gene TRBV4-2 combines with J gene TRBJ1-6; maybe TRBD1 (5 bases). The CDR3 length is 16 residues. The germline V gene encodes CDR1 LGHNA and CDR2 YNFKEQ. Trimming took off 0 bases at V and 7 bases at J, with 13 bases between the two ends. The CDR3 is CASSQDLVQGNSPLHF. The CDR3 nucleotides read TGTGCCAGCAGCCAAGATCTGGTGCAGGGAAATTCACCCCTCCACTTT.

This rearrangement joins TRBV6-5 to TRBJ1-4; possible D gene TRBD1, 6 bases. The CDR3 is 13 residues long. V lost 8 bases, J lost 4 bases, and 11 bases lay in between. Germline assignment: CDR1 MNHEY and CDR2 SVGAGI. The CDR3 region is CASAEQGNEKLFF. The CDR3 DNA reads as TGTGCCAGCGCGGAACAGGGTAATGAAAAACTGTTTTTT.

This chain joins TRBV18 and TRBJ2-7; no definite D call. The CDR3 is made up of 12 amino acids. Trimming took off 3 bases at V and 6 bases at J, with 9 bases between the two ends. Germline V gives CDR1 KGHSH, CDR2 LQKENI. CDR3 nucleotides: TGTGCCAGCTCACCTACCACAGCCGAGCAGTACTTC. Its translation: CASSPTTAEQYF.

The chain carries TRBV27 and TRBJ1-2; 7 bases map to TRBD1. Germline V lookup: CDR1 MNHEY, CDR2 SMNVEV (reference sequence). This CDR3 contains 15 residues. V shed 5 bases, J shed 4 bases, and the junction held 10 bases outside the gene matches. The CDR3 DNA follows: TGTGCCAGCAGTATAACCGGGACAGCACTCTATGGCTACACCTTC. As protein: CASSITGTALYGYTF.

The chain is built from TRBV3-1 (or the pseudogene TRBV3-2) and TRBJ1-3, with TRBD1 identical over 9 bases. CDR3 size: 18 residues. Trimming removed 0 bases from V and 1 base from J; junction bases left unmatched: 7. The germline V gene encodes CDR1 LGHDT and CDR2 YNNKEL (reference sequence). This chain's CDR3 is CASSQDFWGTGSGNTIYF. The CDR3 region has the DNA TGTGCCAGCAGCCAAGATTTTTGGGGGACAGGGTCTGGAAACACCATATATTTT.